This T cell receptor beta chain was identified in a study of blood T cell repertoires in COVID-19. As handled by the study authors: Estimates of nucleated cell counts were drawn from the amplification of reference gene primers. Sequencing used immunoSEQ multiplex PCR; TCRdb keeps in-frame clones, though not all of them. V and J calls and clone size are as listed in that table; D and trimming were resolved from the DNA. The sample contains over 200,000 clones, about 90% of which appear only once. Patients in Seattle were enrolled during active infection, then followed longitudinally. Per germline, CDR1 SGHTA and CDR2 FQGTGA. Trimming took 4 bases from V and 4 from J, leaving 8 bases between them. CDR3 length: 12 amino acids.

The source material was peripheral blood. The sequence was obtained from a man in his sixties with COVID-19, enrolled during active disease. The chain carries TRBV7-3 and TRBJ2-7, with TRBD2 as a possible D gene (5 bases). CDR3 nucleotide sequence: TGTGCCAGCAGCTCCCCGGGGTACGAGCAGTACTTC. It encodes CASSSPGYEQYF.